This TCR beta chain was profiled in a study of identical twins. Turning to this clonotype: Its matching antigen is unknown.

CDR1 LNHDA and CDR2 SQIVND come from the germline V gene (reference sequence). The CDR3 runs to 16 residues. V lost 0 bases and J lost 3, with 14 bases in between. Template switching added a universal primer site, and cDNA bore unique molecular identifiers. TCRdb analysed the 5' RACE reads with MiXCR anew, one entry per CDR3 protein. In the table there are some 1,600,000 distinct CDR3 sequences, under 35% of which are singletons. Whole-study findings and limits: Insertions were reduced in abundant cord blood beta clonotypes but not in memory repertoires. Weaker excess twin sharing was seen among beta out-of-frame sequences.

The material sequenced was cord blood. The TCR originated in a newborn girl in good health. The genes are TRBV19 and TRBJ1-1; D call uncertain. Here the CDR3 DNA reads TGTGCCAGTAGTATAGATCTTGGCGAATGGGACACTGAAGCTTTCTTT. Translation: CASSIDLGEWDTEAFF.